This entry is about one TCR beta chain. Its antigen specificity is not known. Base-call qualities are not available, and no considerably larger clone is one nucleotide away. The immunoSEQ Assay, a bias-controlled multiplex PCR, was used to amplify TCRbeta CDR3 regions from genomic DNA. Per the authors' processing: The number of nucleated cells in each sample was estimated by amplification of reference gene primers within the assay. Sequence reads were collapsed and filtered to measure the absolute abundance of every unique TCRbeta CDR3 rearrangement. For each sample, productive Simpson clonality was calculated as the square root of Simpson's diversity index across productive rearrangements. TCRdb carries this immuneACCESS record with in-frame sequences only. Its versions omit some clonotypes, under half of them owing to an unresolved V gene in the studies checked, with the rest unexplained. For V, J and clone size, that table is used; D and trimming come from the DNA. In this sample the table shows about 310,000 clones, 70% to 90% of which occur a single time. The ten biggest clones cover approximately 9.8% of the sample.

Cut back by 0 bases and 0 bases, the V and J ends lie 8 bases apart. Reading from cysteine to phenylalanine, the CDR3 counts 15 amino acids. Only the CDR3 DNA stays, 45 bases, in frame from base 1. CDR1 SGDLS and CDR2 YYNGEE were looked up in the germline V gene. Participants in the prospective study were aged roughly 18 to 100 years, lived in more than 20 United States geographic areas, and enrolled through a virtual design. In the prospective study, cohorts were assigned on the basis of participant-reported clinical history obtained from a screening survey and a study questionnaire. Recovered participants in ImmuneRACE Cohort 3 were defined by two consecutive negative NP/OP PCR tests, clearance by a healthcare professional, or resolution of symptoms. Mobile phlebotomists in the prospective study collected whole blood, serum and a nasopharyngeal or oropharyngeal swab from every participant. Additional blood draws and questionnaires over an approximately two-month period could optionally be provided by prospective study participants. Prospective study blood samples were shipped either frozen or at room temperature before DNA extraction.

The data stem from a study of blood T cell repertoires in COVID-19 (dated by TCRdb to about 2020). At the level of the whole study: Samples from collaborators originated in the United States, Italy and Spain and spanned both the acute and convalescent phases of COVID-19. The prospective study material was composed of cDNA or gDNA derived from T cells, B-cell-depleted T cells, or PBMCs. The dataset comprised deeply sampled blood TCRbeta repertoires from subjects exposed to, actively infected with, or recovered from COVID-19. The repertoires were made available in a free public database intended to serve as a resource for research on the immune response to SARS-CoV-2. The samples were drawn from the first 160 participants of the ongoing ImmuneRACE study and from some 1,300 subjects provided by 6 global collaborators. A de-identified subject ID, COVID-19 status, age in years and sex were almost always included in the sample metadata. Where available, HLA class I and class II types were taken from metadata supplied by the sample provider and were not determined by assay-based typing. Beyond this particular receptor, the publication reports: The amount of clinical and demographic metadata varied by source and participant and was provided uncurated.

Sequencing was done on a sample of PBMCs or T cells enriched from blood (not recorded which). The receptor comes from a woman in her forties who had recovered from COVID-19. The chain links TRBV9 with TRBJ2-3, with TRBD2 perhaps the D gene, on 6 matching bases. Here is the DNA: TGTGCCAGCAGCGTAGATGCGGGGAGCACAGATACGCAGTATTTT. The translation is CASSVDAGSTDTQYF.